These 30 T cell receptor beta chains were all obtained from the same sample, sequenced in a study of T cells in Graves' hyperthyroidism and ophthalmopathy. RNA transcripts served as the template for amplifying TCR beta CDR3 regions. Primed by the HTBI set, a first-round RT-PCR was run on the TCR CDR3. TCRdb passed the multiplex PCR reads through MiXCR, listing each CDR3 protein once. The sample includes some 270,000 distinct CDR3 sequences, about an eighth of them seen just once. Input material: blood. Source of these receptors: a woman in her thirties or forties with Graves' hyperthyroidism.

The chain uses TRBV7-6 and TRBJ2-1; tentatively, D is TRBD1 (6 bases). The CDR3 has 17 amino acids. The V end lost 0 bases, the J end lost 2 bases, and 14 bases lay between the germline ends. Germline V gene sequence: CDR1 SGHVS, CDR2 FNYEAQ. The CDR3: CASSLARAGATYNEQFF. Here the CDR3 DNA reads TGTGCCAGCAGCTTAGCGAGGGCAGGGGCGACCTACAATGAGCAGTTCTTC.

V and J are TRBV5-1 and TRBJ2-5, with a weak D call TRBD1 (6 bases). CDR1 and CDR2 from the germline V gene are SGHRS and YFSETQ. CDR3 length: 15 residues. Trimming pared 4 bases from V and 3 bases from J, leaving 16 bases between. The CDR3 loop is CASSLLGHPEETQYF. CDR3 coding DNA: TGCGCCAGCAGCCTTCTGGGACACCCGGAAGAGACCCAGTACTTC.

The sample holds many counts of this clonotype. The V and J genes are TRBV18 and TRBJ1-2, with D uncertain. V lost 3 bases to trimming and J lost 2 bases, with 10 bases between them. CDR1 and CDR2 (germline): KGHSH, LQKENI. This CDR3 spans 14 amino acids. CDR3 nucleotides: TGTGCCAGCTCACCGCTCGGAGGGAACTATGGCTACACCTTC. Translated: CASSPLGGNYGYTF.

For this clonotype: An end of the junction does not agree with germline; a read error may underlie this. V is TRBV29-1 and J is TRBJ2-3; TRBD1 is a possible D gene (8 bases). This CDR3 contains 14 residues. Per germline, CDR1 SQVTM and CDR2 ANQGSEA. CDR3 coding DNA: TGCAGCATTGAAACAGGGGGGGTCACAGATACGCAGTATTTT. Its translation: CSIETGGVTDTQYF.

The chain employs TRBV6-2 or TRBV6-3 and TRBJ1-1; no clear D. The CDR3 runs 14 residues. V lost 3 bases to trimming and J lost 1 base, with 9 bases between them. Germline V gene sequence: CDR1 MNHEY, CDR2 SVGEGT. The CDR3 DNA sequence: TGTGCCAGCAGTTATTGGGAAGGGAACACTGAAGCTTTCTTT. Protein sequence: CASSYWEGNTEAFF.

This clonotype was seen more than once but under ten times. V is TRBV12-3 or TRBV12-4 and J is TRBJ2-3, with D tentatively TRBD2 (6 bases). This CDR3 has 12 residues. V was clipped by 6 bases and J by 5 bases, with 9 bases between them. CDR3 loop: CASRRTIDTQYF. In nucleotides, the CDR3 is TGTGCCAGCAGACGGACTATAGATACGCAGTATTTT.

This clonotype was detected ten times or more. The DNA of the CDR3 is TGTGCCAGCTCACCAACAGGCTTAAACTATGGCTACACCTTC. This translates into CASSPTGLNYGYTF. The genes are TRBV18 and TRBJ1-2; D perhaps matches TRBD1 (5 bases). This CDR3 has 14 amino acids. The V and J ends lost 2 bases and 2 bases respectively, with 9 bases between them. Germline CDR1 and CDR2: KGHSH and LQKENI.

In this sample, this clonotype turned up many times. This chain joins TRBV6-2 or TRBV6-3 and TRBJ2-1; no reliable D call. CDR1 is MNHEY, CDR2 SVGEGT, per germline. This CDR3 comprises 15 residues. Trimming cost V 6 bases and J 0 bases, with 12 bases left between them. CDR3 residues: CASSLQAGSYNEQFF. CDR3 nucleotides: TGTGCCAGCAGCCTGCAGGCCGGCTCCTACAATGAGCAGTTCTTC.

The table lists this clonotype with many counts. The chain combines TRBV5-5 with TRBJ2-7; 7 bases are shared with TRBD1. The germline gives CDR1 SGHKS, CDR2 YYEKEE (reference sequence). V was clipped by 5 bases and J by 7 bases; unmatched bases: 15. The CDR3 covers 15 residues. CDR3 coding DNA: TGTGCCAGCAGGCGGACGGGACAGCCTGTGGGTGAGCAGTACTTC. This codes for CASRRTGQPVGEQYF.

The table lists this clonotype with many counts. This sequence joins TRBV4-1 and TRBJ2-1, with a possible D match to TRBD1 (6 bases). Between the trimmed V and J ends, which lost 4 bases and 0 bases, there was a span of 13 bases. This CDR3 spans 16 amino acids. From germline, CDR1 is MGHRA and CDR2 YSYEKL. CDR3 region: CASSLETGSSYNEQFF. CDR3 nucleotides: TGCGCCAGCAGCCTCGAGACAGGCAGCTCCTACAATGAGCAGTTCTTC.

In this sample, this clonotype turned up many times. This CDR3 is CASSFGLAGDEQYF. Here the CDR3 DNA reads TGTGCCAGCAGTTTTGGACTAGCGGGAGACGAGCAGTACTTC. The J gene is TRBJ2-7, the V gene TRBV12-3 or TRBV12-4; 13 bases align to TRBD2. V shed 3 bases, J shed 5 bases, and the junction held 1 base outside the gene matches. CDR3 length: 14 residues.

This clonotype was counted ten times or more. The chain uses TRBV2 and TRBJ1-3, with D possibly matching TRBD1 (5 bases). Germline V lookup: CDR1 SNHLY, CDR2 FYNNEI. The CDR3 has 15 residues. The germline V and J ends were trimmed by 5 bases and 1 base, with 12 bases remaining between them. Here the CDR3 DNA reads TGTGCCAGCAGTACCACGCGGGGGTCTGGAAACACCATATATTTT. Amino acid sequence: CASSTTRGSGNTIYF.

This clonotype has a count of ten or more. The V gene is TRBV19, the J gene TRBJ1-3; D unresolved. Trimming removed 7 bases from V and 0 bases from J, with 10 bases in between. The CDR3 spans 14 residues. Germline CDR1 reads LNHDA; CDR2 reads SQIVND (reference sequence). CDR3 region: CASTLDPSGNTIYF. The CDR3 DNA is TGTGCCAGTACCCTGGATCCCTCTGGAAACACCATATATTTT. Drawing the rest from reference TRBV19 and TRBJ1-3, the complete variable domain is DGGITQSPKYLFRKEGQNVTLSCEQNLNHDAMYWYRQDPGQGLRLIYYSQIVNDFQKGDIAEGYSVSREKKESFPLTVTSAQKNPTAFYLCASTLDPSGNTIYFGEGSWLTVV.

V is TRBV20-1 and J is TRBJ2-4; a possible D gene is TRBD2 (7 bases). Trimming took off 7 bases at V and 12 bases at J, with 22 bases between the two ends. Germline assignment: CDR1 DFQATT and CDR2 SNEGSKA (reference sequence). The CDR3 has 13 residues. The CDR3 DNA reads TGCAGTGTCGTAGGGGGGGACTGGGGCACTCAGTACTTC. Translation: CSVVGGDWGTQYF.

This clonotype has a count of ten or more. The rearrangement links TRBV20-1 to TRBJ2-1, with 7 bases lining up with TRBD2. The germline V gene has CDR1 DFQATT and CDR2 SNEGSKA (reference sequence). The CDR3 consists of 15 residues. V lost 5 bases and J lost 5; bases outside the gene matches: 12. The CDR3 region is CSAPSGSRANNEQFF. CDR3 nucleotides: TGCAGTGCTCCTAGCGGATCCCGCGCTAACAATGAGCAGTTCTTC.

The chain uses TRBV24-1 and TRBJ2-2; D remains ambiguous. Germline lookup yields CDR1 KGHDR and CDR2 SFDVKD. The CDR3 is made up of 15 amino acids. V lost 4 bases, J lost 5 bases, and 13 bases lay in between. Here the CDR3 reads CATSDQDTLTGELFF. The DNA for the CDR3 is TGTGCCACCAGTGACCAAGACACCCTGACCGGGGAGCTGTTTTTT.

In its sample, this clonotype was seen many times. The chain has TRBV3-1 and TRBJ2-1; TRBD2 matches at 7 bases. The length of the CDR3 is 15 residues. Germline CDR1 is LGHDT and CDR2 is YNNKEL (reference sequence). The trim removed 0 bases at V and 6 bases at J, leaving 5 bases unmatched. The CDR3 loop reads CASSQEGTTRNEQFF. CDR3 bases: TGTGCCAGCAGCCAAGAAGGGACTACTCGCAATGAGCAGTTCTTC.

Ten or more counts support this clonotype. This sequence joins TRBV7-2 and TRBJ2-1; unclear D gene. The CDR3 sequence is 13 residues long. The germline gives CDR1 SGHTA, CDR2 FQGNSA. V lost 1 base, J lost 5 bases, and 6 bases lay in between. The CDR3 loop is CASSLDSHNEQFF. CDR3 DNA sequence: TGTGCCAGCAGCTTAGACAGCCACAATGAGCAGTTCTTC.

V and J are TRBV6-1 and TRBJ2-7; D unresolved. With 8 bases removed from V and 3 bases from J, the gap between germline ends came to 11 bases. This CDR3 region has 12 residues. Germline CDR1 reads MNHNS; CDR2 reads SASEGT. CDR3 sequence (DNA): TGTGCCAGCTGCACCGTGGGCTACGAGCAGTACTTC. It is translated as CASCTVGYEQYF.

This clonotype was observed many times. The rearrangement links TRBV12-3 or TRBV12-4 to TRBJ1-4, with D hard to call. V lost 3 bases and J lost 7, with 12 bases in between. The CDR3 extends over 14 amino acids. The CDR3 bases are TGTGCCAGCAGTTTGCTGTCCGGGCGTGAAAAACTGTTTTTT. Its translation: CASSLLSGREKLFF.

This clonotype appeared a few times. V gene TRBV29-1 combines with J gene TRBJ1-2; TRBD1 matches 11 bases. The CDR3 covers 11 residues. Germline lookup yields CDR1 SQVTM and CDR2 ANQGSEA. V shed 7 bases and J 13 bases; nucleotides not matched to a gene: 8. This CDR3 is CSGGQGGLSTF. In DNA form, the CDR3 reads TGCAGCGGGGGACAGGGGGGTCTTTCCACCTTC.

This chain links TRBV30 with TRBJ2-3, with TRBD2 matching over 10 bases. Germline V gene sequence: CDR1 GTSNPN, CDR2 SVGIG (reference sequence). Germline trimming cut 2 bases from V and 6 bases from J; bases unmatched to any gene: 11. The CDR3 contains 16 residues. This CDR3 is CAWSPQRGGRLDTQYF. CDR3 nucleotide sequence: TGTGCCTGGAGTCCCCAGCGGGGGGGAAGGTTGGATACGCAGTATTTT. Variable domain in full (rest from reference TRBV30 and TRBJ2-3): SQTIHQWPATLVQPVGSPLSLECTVEGTSNPNLYWYRQAAGRGLQLLFYSVGIGQISSEVPQNLSASRPQDRQFILSSKKLLLSDSGFYLCAWSPQRGGRLDTQYFGPGTRLTVL.

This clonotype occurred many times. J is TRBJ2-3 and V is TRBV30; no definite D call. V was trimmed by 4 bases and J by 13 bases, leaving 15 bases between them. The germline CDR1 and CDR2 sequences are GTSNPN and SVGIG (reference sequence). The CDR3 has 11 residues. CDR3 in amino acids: CAWKVTGEEYF. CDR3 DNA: TGTGCCTGGAAAGTCACGGGCGAGGAGTATTTT. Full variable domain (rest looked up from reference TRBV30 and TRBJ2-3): SQTIHQWPATLVQPVGSPLSLECTVEGTSNPNLYWYRQAAGRGLQLLFYSVGIGQISSEVPQNLSASRPQDRQFILSSKKLLLSDSGFYLCAWKVTGEEYFGPGTRLTVL.

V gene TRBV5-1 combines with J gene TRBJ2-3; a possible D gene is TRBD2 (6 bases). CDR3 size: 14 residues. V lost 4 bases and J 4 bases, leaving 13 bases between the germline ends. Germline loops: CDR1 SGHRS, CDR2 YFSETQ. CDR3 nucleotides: TGCGCCAGCAGCCTGGGATCGGGGGCAGATACGCAGTATTTT. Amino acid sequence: CASSLGSGADTQYF.

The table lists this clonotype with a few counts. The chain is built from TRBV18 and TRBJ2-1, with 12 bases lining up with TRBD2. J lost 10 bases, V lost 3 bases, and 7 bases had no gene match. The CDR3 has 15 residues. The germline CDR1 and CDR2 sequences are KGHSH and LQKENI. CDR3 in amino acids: CASSPPLAGGREQFF. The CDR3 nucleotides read TGTGCCAGCTCACCCCCCCTAGCGGGAGGGCGAGAGCAGTTCTTC.

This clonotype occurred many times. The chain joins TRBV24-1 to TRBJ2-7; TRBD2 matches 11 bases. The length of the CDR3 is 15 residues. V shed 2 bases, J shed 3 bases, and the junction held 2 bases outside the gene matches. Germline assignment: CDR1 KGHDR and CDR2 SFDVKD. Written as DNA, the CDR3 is TGTGCCACCAGTGATTCCGGGACTAGCGGCTACGAGCAGTACTTC. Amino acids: CATSDSGTSGYEQYF.

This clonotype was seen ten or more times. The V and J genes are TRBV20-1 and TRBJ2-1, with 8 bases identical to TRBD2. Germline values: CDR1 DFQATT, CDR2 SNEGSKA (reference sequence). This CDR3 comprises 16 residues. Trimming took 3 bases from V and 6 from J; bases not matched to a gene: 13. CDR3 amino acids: CSASSPRTSSGNEQFF. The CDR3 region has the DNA TGCAGTGCTAGCTCCCCGCGGACTAGCTCGGGCAATGAGCAGTTCTTC.

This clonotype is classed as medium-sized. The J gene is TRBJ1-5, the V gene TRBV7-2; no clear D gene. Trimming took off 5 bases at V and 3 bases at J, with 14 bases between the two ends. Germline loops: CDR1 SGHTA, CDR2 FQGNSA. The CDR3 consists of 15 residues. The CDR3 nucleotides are TGTGCCAGCAGCGTGCCGGGTTACAACAATCAGCCCCAGCATTTT. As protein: CASSVPGYNNQPQHF.

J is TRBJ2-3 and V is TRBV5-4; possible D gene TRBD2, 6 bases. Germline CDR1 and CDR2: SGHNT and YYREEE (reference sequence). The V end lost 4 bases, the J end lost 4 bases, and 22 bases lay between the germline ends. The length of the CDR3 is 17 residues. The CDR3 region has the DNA TGTGCCAGCAGCATAATACGGGACTTCGGGCTTGCAGATACGCAGTATTTT. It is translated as CASSIIRDFGLADTQYF.

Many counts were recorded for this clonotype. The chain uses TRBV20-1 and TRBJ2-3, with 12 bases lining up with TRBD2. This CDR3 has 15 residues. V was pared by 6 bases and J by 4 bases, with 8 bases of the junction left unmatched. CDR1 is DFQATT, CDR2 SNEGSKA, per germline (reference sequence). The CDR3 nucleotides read TGCAGTGCAACAGCTAGCGGGAGGGTGGCAGATACGCAGTATTTT. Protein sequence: CSATASGRVADTQYF.